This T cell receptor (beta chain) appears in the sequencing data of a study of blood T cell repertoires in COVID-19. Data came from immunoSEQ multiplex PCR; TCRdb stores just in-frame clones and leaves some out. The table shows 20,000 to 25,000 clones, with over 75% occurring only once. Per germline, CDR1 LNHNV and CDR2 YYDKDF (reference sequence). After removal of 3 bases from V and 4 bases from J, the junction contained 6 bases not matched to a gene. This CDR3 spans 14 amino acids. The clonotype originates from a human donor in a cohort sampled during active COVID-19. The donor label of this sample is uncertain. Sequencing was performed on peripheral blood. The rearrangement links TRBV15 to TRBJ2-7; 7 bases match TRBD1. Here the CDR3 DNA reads TGTGCCACCAGCAGTAGACAGGGCGCGTACGAGCAGTACTTC. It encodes CATSSRQGAYEQYF.